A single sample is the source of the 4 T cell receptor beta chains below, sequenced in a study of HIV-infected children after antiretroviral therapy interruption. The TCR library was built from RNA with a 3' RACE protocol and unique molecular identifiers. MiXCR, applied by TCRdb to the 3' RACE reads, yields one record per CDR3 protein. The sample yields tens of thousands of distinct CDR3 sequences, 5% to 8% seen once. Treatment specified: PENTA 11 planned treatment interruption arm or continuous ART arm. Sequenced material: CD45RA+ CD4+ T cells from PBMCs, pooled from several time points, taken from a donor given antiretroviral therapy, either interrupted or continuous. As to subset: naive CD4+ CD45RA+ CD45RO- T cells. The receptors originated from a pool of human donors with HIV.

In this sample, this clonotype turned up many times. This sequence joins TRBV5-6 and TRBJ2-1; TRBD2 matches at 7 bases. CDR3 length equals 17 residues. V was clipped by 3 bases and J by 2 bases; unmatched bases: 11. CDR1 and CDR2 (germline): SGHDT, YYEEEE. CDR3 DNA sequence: TGTGCCAGCAGCTGGGGTTTTGCGGGAGTGGCCTACAATGAGCAGTTCTTC. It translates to CASSWGFAGVAYNEQFF.

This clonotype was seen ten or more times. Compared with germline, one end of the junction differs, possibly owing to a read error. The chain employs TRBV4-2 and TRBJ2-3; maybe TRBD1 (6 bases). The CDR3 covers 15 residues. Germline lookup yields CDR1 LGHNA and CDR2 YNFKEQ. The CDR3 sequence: CASSPSTGSAETLYF. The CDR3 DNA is TGTGCCAGCAGCCCAAGCACAGGGAGTGCAGAAACGCTGTATTTT.

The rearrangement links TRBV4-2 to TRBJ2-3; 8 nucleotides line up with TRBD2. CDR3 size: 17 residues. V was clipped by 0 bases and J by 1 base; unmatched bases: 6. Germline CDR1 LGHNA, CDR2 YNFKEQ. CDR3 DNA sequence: TGTGCCAGCAGCCAAGATCTCCCAGCGGGAGGCACAGATACGCAGTATTTT. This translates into CASSQDLPAGGTDTQYF.

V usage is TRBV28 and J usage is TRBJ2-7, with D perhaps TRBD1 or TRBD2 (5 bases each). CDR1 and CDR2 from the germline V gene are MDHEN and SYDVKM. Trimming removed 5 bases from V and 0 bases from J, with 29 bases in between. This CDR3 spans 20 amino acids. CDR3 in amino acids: CASSPDRWASGGTYSYEQYF. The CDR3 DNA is TGTGCCAGCAGTCCCGACCGGTGGGCCTCGGGTGGGACCTACTCCTACGAGCAGTACTTC.